The 32 T cell receptor beta chains below were found in one sample sequenced in a study of blood T cells in healthy people across ages. Next came a second PCR, run for about 6 to 12 cycles, which used a sample-barcoded 5' primer along with a J-beta primer mix. TCRdb processed the 5' RACE reads anew with MiXCR; each CDR3 protein has one entry. Here the sample spans 630,000 or so distinct CDR3 sequences, roughly 32% being singletons. Sequenced input: blood. These receptors all come from a woman older than 75 in good health.

This clonotype has at least ten counts. The chain links TRBV7-6 to TRBJ2-1; 9 bases align to TRBD2. The CDR3 runs to 16 residues. The V gene's germline CDR1 is SGHVS and CDR2 FNYEAQ. Germline trimming cut 5 bases from V and 4 bases from J; bases unmatched to any gene: 9. CDR3 sequence: CASSATLAGPYNEQFF. CDR3 bases: TGTGCCAGCAGCGCGACTCTAGCGGGGCCTTACAATGAGCAGTTCTTC.

This clonotype was recorded at least ten times. The rearrangement links TRBV20-1 to TRBJ2-1; the match to TRBD2 covers 13 bases. Looked up from germline, CDR1 is DFQATT and CDR2 is SNEGSKA (reference sequence). The CDR3 is made up of 14 amino acids. V shed 5 bases, J shed 5 bases, and the junction held 3 bases outside the gene matches. The CDR3 DNA is TGCAGTGCTCACGGGACTAGCGGGGACAATGAGCAGTTCTTC. This codes for CSAHGTSGDNEQFF.

Worth noting for this clonotype: Given a much more abundant clone one base away, this may be a read error. The rearrangement joins TRBV6-1 to TRBJ2-7, with TRBD1 as a possible D gene (5 bases). The ends were cut back, 1 base at V and 5 bases at J, with 15 bases in the middle. Germline V gene sequence: CDR1 MNHNS, CDR2 SASEGT. The CDR3 consists of 15 residues. CDR3: CASSEGSGQGHEQYF. The CDR3 bases are TGTGCCAGCAGTGAAGGGTCCGGGCAGGGCCACGAGCAGTACTTC.

Many counts were recorded for this clonotype. The chain uses TRBV6-6 and TRBJ2-7; possibly TRBD2 for D (6 bases). Germline assignment: CDR1 MNHNY and CDR2 SVGAGI (reference sequence). Trimming stripped 5 bases from V and 5 bases from J, with 16 bases between. The CDR3 consists of 14 residues. This chain's CDR3 is CASSPPREPNEQYF. The DNA for the CDR3 is TGTGCCAGCAGTCCCCCCCGGGAGCCTAACGAGCAGTACTTC.

The rearrangement joins TRBV2 to TRBJ1-1, with D possibly TRBD1 on 5 matching bases. The V gene lost 10 bases and the J gene lost 4 bases, with 19 bases spanning the gap. Per germline, CDR1 SNHLY and CDR2 FYNNEI. There are 14 residues in the CDR3. The CDR3 protein is CATARRGRVTEAFF. Here the CDR3 DNA reads TGTGCCACCGCTCGGCGGGGGAGGGTCACTGAAGCTTTCTTT.

This clonotype was counted between two and nine times. This chain connects TRBV12-3 or TRBV12-4 to TRBJ1-5; D is unclear. V gave up 6 bases and J gave up 0 bases, with 12 bases separating them. The CDR3 runs to 15 residues. The CDR3 coding sequence is TGTGCCAGCAGGGCGGGGATCCTTAGCAATCAGCCCCAGCATTTT. It codes for CASRAGILSNQPQHF.

This clonotype has ten or more counts. The CDR3 spells CASSAPGFQETQYF. DNA of the CDR3: TGTGCCAGCAGCGCTCCAGGTTTCCAAGAGACCCAGTACTTC. The chain has TRBV9 and TRBJ2-5; no firm D call. Trimming pared 3 bases from V and 1 base from J, leaving 10 bases between. CDR3 length: 14 amino acids. From germline, CDR1 is SGDLS and CDR2 YYNGEE.

In this sample, this clonotype turned up many times. The chain is built from TRBV20-1 and TRBJ2-7, with D unresolved. Trimming pared 5 bases from V and 2 bases from J, leaving 7 bases between. This CDR3 has 11 amino acids. Germline loops: CDR1 DFQATT, CDR2 SNEGSKA (reference sequence). CDR3 bases: TGCAGTGCTTCAGAGACCTACGAGCAGTACTTC. It translates to CSASETYEQYF.

The chain joins TRBV3-1 to TRBJ2-7; 9 nucleotides line up with TRBD1. This CDR3 is built from 17 residues. V shed 1 base, J shed 1 base, and the junction held 8 bases outside the gene matches. Germline lookup yields CDR1 LGHDT and CDR2 YNNKEL (reference sequence). For the CDR3, the DNA is TGTGCCAGCAGCCAAGGGCCTGGACAGGGGTCGTCCTACGAGCAGTACTTC. This sequence encodes CASSQGPGQGSSYEQYF.

This clonotype was recorded a few times. This may come from a read error, since a much larger clone is one base off. This chain connects TRBV7-9 to TRBJ2-1; 11 bases align to TRBD2. Matching the DNA end better, TRBJ2-7 makes the J call doubtful. This CDR3 has 14 residues. Germline CDR1 reads SEHNR; CDR2 reads FQNEAQ (reference sequence). CDR3 bases: TGTGCCAGCAGCCGTAGCGGGGGGGCCGATGAGCAGTACTTC. It encodes CASSRSGGADEQYF.

Details on this clonotype: This may be a read error, as it is one base from a much larger clone. The CDR3 DNA reads TGTGCCAGCAGTGAACGTCGGGACAGGCTTCCGGGGGCCAACGTCCCGACTTTC. It encodes CASSERRDRLPGANVPTF. This chain links TRBV6-1 with TRBJ2-6; 8 nucleotides match TRBD1. Germline V gives CDR1 MNHNS, CDR2 SASEGT. The CDR3 has 18 amino acids.

This clonotype came up many times. The rearrangement links TRBV29-1 to TRBJ2-3; D unclear. Germline values: CDR1 SQVTM, CDR2 ANQGSEA. Trimming removed 4 bases from V and 5 bases from J, with 7 bases in between. The CDR3 has 11 residues. The chain's CDR3 is CSVASGDTQYF. For the CDR3, the DNA is TGCAGCGTTGCCTCTGGAGATACGCAGTATTTT.

This clonotype was seen many times. The chain carries TRBV7-3 and TRBJ2-3, with 8 bases lining up with TRBD2. The V gene end was trimmed by 5 bases and the J gene end by 5 bases; junction bases not matched to a gene: 9. Per the germline V gene, CDR1 is SGHTA and CDR2 is FQGTGA. The CDR3 runs 15 residues. The CDR3 reads CASSLYGGAGDTQYF. In DNA form, the CDR3 reads TGTGCCAGCAGCCTGTACGGGGGGGCCGGAGATACGCAGTATTTT.

This clonotype was counted a few times. One end of the junction is discordant with germline, which a read error may explain. The CDR3 coding sequence is TGCGCCAGCAGCTTGGCCGATGCAACTAATGAAAAACCGTTTTTT. Translation gives CASSLADATNEKPFF. J is TRBJ1-4 and V is TRBV5-1; D is undetermined. This CDR3 region has 15 residues. CDR1 and CDR2 from the germline V gene are SGHRS and YFSETQ.

This clonotype was observed many times. The chain uses TRBV6-5 and TRBJ1-2; D may be TRBD1 (5 bases). Germline V gene lookup returns CDR1 MNHEY and CDR2 SVGAGI. The CDR3 has 14 amino acids. V was clipped by 6 bases and J by 4 bases, with 15 bases between them. The CDR3 coding sequence is TGTGCCAGCAGATACCTGGACACCGGCTATGGCTACACCTTC. Residues: CASRYLDTGYGYTF.

Concerning this clonotype itself: It may be a read error: a sequence one base away is much more abundant. The rearrangement links TRBV5-1 to TRBJ2-7; 7 bases fit TRBD2. CDR3 length: 14 residues. The ends lost 5 bases at V and 7 bases at J; junction bases unmatched: 12. Per the germline V gene, CDR1 is SGHRS and CDR2 is YFSETQ. DNA of the CDR3: TGCGCCAGCAGTACTACTAGCGCAAACAATGAGCAGTACTTC. Its protein is CASSTTSANNEQYF.

In regard to this clonotype: This may arise from a read error, as a much more abundant clone is one base away. The J gene is TRBJ2-1, the V gene TRBV4-1; D uncertain. The V and J ends lost 1 base and 6 bases respectively, with 13 bases between them. CDR1 MGHRA and CDR2 YSYEKL come from the germline V gene. The CDR3 runs 15 residues. The CDR3 loop is CASSQGLDFSNEQFF. The DNA of the CDR3 is TGCGCCAGCAGCCAAGGGTTAGATTTCTCCAATGAGCAGTTCTTC.

This clonotype was observed once. The CDR3 sequence: CAISEPEDRMETQYF. The DNA of the CDR3 is TGTGCCATCAGTGAGCCAGAGGACAGGATGGAGACCCAGTACTTC. The rearrangement joins TRBV10-3 to TRBJ2-5; 7 bases align to TRBD1. CDR3 length: 15 amino acids. V shed 2 bases, J shed 5 bases, and the junction held 8 bases outside the gene matches. CDR1 is ENHRY and CDR2 is SYGVKD in the germline V gene.

The table lists this clonotype with many counts. J is TRBJ2-1 and V is TRBV5-1; D uncertain. Germline V CDR1 and CDR2: SGHRS, YFSETQ. Trimming took off 0 bases at V and 2 bases at J, with 12 bases between the two ends. There are 16 residues in the CDR3. The CDR3 is CASSLDLPTAYNEQFF. In DNA, the CDR3 is TGCGCCAGCAGCTTGGACTTGCCCACCGCCTACAATGAGCAGTTCTTC.

The chain links TRBV9 to TRBJ2-5; weak D call: TRBD1 (6 bases). TRBJ2-7 matches the DNA end more closely, so the J call is doubtful. The CDR3 runs 16 residues. CDR1 and CDR2 from the germline V gene are SGDLS and YYNGEE. CDR3 in amino acids: CASSVSGTLFPYEQYF. In DNA form, the CDR3 reads TGTGCCAGCAGCGTGTCCGGGACACTATTCCCCTACGAGCAGTACTTC.

As regards this clonotype: A much larger clone lies one base from this, so it may be a read error. The rearrangement joins TRBV28 to TRBJ1-5; no clear D gene. Germline V gene data show CDR1 as MDHEN and CDR2 as SYDVKM. V was shortened by 7 bases and J by 0 bases, with 10 bases between the two germline ends. This CDR3 is built from 14 residues. The CDR3 nucleotides are TGTGCCAGCAATATCAGTGTTAGCAATCAGCCCCAGCATTTT. Translation gives CASNISVSNQPQHF.

This clonotype was picked up many times. The chain has TRBV6-2 or TRBV6-3 and TRBJ2-5; possibly TRBD1 for D (5 bases). V gave up 10 bases and J gave up 4 bases, with 16 bases separating them. Germline-derived CDR1 and CDR2 are MNHEY and SVGEGT. CDR3 length equals 13 residues. The CDR3 region has the DNA TGTGCCACCTCCAGGGCATTTGGAGAGACCCAGTACTTC. It yields the protein CATSRAFGETQYF.

The gene calls are TRBV7-2 and TRBJ1-3, with D possibly being TRBD1 (5 bases). The CDR3 sequence is 15 residues long. With 5 bases removed from V and 6 bases from J, the gap between germline ends came to 17 bases. From germline, CDR1 is SGHTA and CDR2 FQGNSA. This CDR3 is CASSDSPGPSNTIYF. CDR3 bases: TGTGCCAGCAGCGATAGCCCGGGGCCATCAAACACCATATATTTT.

CDR3 in amino acids: CASSSSHRVSGEAQYF. The CDR3 DNA is TGTGCCAGCAGTTCGTCCCACAGAGTGAGCGGGGAGGCCCAGTACTTC. The chain carries TRBV12-3 or TRBV12-4 and TRBJ2-5, with 7 bases matching TRBD2. J gave up 9 bases and V 4 bases, and 17 bases lay outside the gene matches. CDR3 length: 16 amino acids.

This clonotype has a count of ten or more. This sequence joins TRBV20-1 and TRBJ2-5; 9 nucleotides line up with TRBD2. V gave up 3 bases and J gave up 5 bases; unmatched junction bases: 7. Germline CDR1 and CDR2: DFQATT and SNEGSKA (reference sequence). The length of the CDR3 is 14 residues. Written as DNA, the CDR3 is TGCAGTGCTAGGCCTAAGCGGGGGGTCGAGACCCAGTACTTC. This translates into CSARPKRGVETQYF.

This sequence joins TRBV20-1 and TRBJ2-7; TRBD2 might be the D (5 bases). Between the trimmed V and J ends, which lost 5 bases and 0 bases, there was a span of 11 bases. The length of the CDR3 is 13 residues. Germline V gives CDR1 DFQATT, CDR2 SNEGSKA (reference sequence). CDR3 residues: CSAGRRTSYEQYF. The DNA for the CDR3 is TGCAGTGCTGGCCGGAGGACCTCCTACGAGCAGTACTTC.

The chain has TRBV30 and TRBJ1-2; no definite D call. CDR1 is GTSNPN, CDR2 SVGIG, per germline (reference sequence). The CDR3 has 12 amino acids. Trimming shortened V by 2 bases and J by 6 bases, and 10 bases separated the two germline ends. The CDR3 DNA reads TGTGCCTGGAGTACCAGAGCGGATGGCTACACCTTC. It specifies CAWSTRADGYTF. Complete variable domain (other parts from reference TRBV30 and TRBJ1-2): SQTIHQWPATLVQPVGSPLSLECTVEGTSNPNLYWYRQAAGRGLQLLFYSVGIGQISSEVPQNLSASRPQDRQFILSSKKLLLSDSGFYLCAWSTRADGYTFGSGTRLTVV.

The V call is TRBV7-3, the J call TRBJ2-2; TRBD1 aligns across 8 bases. V lost 5 bases to trimming and J lost 5 bases; unmatched junction nucleotides: 4. Germline CDR1 reads SGHTA; CDR2 reads FQGTGA. The CDR3 runs to 14 residues. The CDR3 nucleotides read TGTGCCAGCAGCCGGGACAGGAGGACCGGGGAGCTGTTTTTT. This encodes CASSRDRRTGELFF.

CDR3 bases: TGCAGTGCTAATCTCGCGGGGGGAGCCTACGAGCAGTACTTC. Its translation is CSANLAGGAYEQYF. This sequence joins TRBV20-1 and TRBJ2-7; 8 bases map to TRBD2. V was pared by 4 bases and J by 2 bases, with 7 bases of the junction left unmatched. This CDR3 has 14 amino acids. The germline V gene has CDR1 DFQATT and CDR2 SNEGSKA (reference sequence).

This clonotype has only a few counts. The chain uses TRBV7-7 and TRBJ2-1; 7 bases agree with TRBD1. The V and J ends lost 5 bases and 5 bases, in that order; junction bases with no gene match: 6. CDR1 is SSHAT, CDR2 FNYEAQ, per germline (reference sequence). The CDR3 contains 14 residues. CDR3 in amino acids: CASSKYRGNNEQFF. In nucleotides, the CDR3 is TGTGCCAGCAGCAAATACAGGGGTAACAATGAGCAGTTCTTC.

Many counts were recorded for this clonotype. The CDR3 loop is CASSDPKPGQRFNEQYF. CDR3 bases: TGTGCCAGCAGTGACCCTAAACCGGGACAAAGATTCAACGAGCAGTACTTC. The chain employs TRBV6-2 or TRBV6-3 and TRBJ2-7, with D possibly TRBD1 on 6 matching bases. Germline CDR1 MNHEY, CDR2 SVGEGT. The CDR3 spans 17 residues. Trimming took 5 bases from V and 5 from J, leaving 25 bases between them.

The rearrangement links TRBV9 to TRBJ2-7; 9 nucleotides agree with TRBD2. Germline assignment: CDR1 SGDLS and CDR2 YYNGEE. There are 16 residues in the CDR3. V gave up 0 bases and J gave up 3 bases; unmatched junction bases: 7. Here the CDR3 reads CASSVGLSGSFYEQYF. The CDR3 nucleotides are TGTGCCAGCAGCGTAGGACTTAGCGGGAGCTTCTACGAGCAGTACTTC.